These 21 T cell receptor beta chains came from one sample sequenced in a study of T cell repertoires in cytomegalovirus infection. From the reads, TCRdb called clonotypes with MiXCR, one entry per CDR3 protein. The data contain around 280,000 distinct CDR3 sequences, roughly 13% of them singletons. The sequenced material came from PBMCs. These TCRs come from a human donor in good health (CMV status not recorded). Some clones in this sample may be carry-over from other donors' samples.

The table lists this clonotype with a few counts. The gene calls are TRBV9 and TRBJ2-7; D remains ambiguous. There are 13 residues in the CDR3. The germline V gene has CDR1 SGDLS and CDR2 YYNGEE. V was shortened by 4 bases and J by 4 bases, with 12 bases between the two germline ends. Here the CDR3 DNA reads TGTGCCAGCAGCCCAACGGACGGGTACGAGCAGTACTTC. Amino acid sequence: CASSPTDGYEQYF.

This clonotype appeared many times. The chain uses TRBV7-6 and TRBJ2-7, with D unclear. Germline CDR1 and CDR2: SGHVS and FNYEAQ. The V end was cut by 5 bases, the J end by 4 bases, with 12 bases between. The CDR3 length is 13 residues. The DNA of the CDR3 is TGTGCCAGCAGCAGAACGACGGATTACGAGCAGTACTTC. This codes for CASSRTTDYEQYF.

The chain couples TRBV2 to TRBJ2-1, with TRBD1 matching 7 bases. The germline CDR1 and CDR2 sequences are SNHLY and FYNNEI. This CDR3 has 14 residues. V shed 6 bases, J shed 8 bases, and the junction held 10 bases outside the gene matches. The CDR3 DNA reads TGTGCCAGCAGACGAGAGGGGGCGCGAGATGAGCAGTTCTTC. It encodes CASRREGARDEQFF.

Many counts were recorded for this clonotype. The genes are TRBV7-2 and TRBJ2-7; TRBD1 aligns across 10 bases. This CDR3 is built from 16 residues. Per germline, CDR1 SGHTA and CDR2 FQGNSA. Losses at the gene ends were 5 bases for V and 1 base for J; bases not matched to a gene: 8. CDR3 sequence: CASSPSPGQGSYEQYF. The CDR3 coding sequence is TGTGCCAGCAGCCCAAGCCCGGGACAGGGGTCCTACGAGCAGTACTTC.

This rearrangement joins TRBV18 to TRBJ1-1; the D is unclear. V lost 4 bases and J lost 5, with 8 bases in between. The CDR3 covers 12 residues. Germline V CDR1 and CDR2: KGHSH, LQKENI. CDR3 region: CASSLRSTEAFF. The CDR3 region has the DNA TGTGCCAGCTCACTAAGGAGTACTGAAGCTTTCTTT. The entire variable domain, with the rest obtained from reference TRBV18 and TRBJ1-1, is as follows: NAGVMQNPRHLVRRRGQEARLRCSPMKGHSHVYWYRQLPEEGLKFMVYLQKENIIDESGMPKERFSAEFPKEGPSILRIQQVVRGDSAAYFCASSLRSTEAFFGQGTRLTVV.

The V gene is TRBV10-2, the J gene TRBJ2-5, with 14 positions matching TRBD2. This CDR3 spans 19 amino acids. Germline V gene lookup returns CDR1 WSHSY and CDR2 SAAADI. Trimming removed 6 bases from V and 5 bases from J; junction bases left unmatched: 17. The DNA for the CDR3 is TGCGCCAGCAGCTCCGGGACTAGCGGGAGTTTCCGAGCTGTGGAGACCCAGTACTTC. It specifies CASSSGTSGSFRAVETQYF.

This clonotype was observed at least ten times. This chain joins TRBV28 and TRBJ2-7, with 10 bases that match TRBD2. CDR3 length: 16 residues. Looked up from germline, CDR1 is MDHEN and CDR2 is SYDVKM. J lost 3 bases, V lost 3 bases, and 8 bases had no gene match. As DNA, the CDR3 is TGTGCCAGCAGTTTCCTCCCTCTAGCGGGGGACTACGAGCAGTACTTC. This sequence encodes CASSFLPLAGDYEQYF.

V usage is TRBV9 and J usage is TRBJ2-7; a weak D match, TRBD2 (5 bases). The CDR3 covers 13 residues. CDR1 and CDR2 from the germline V gene are SGDLS and YYNGEE. V was cut by 4 bases and J by 3 bases, with 11 bases left in between. The CDR3 loop is CASSPRGIYEQYF. DNA for the CDR3: TGTGCCAGCAGCCCGAGAGGGATCTACGAGCAGTACTTC.

J is TRBJ2-3 and V is TRBV20-1, with 12 bases fitting TRBD2. The CDR3 extends over 14 amino acids. The V gene end was trimmed by 6 bases and the J gene end by 5 bases; junction bases not matched to a gene: 6. The germline CDR1 and CDR2 sequences are DFQATT and SNEGSKA (reference sequence). The DNA for the CDR3 is TGCAGTGCCCTAGCGGGAGGGCCGTTAGATACGCAGTATTTT. It yields the protein CSALAGGPLDTQYF.

This clonotype was picked up many times. Here the CDR3 DNA reads TGTGCCAGTACGTTACCGCAAGAGACCCAGTACTTC. Translating gives CASTLPQETQYF. The gene calls are TRBV2 and TRBJ2-5; no definite D call. This CDR3 is 12 amino acids long. Germline-derived CDR1 and CDR2 are SNHLY and FYNNEI. Trimming removed 9 bases at V and 2 bases at J, with 10 bases between.

This clonotype was recorded at least ten times. CDR3 sequence (DNA): TGTGCCAGCAGCTTAGCACTAGCTGTCGAGACCCAGTACTTC. It translates to CASSLALAVETQYF. The V and J genes are TRBV7-2 and TRBJ2-5; tentatively, D is TRBD2 (6 bases). Between the trimmed V and J ends, which lost 0 bases and 5 bases, there was a span of 10 bases. The CDR3 is 14 amino acids. CDR1 is SGHTA and CDR2 is FQGNSA in the germline V gene.

This clonotype was picked up many times. The V and J genes are TRBV7-9 and TRBJ1-2; D might be TRBD1 (5 bases). The CDR3 sequence is 15 residues long. Trimming shortened V by 0 bases and J by 8 bases, and 16 bases separated the two germline ends. Germline CDR1 is SEHNR and CDR2 is FQNEAQ (reference sequence). DNA for the CDR3: TGTGCCAGCAGCTTAGCCGGGACCGAAACTAGGGGCTACACCTTC. Protein product: CASSLAGTETRGYTF.

This clonotype was seen at least ten times. V and J are TRBV6-6 and TRBJ2-1, with a weak D call TRBD2 (6 bases). Per the germline V gene, CDR1 is MNHNY and CDR2 is SVGAGI (reference sequence). The CDR3 has 16 residues. V gave up 1 base and J gave up 2 bases, with 12 bases separating them. This CDR3 reads CASSYFGGGAYNEQFF. Here the CDR3 DNA reads TGTGCCAGCAGTTACTTTGGCGGAGGGGCCTACAATGAGCAGTTCTTC.

In its sample, this clonotype was seen many times. The chain joins TRBV2 to TRBJ2-1, with D possibly being TRBD2 (6 bases). This CDR3 spans 14 amino acids. The germline CDR1 and CDR2 sequences are SNHLY and FYNNEI. V was cut by 5 bases and J by 3 bases, with 11 bases left in between. As DNA, the CDR3 is TGTGCCAGCAGTTTCACTAGCAGCTACAATGAGCAGTTCTTC. It codes for CASSFTSSYNEQFF.

This clonotype was detected a few times. The chain links TRBV27 to TRBJ2-1; TRBD2 aligns across 8 bases. With V trimmed by 7 bases and J by 8 bases, 13 bases remained unmatched. This CDR3 has 15 amino acids. In germline, CDR1 is MNHEY, CDR2 SMNVEV (reference sequence). CDR3 residues: CASKGSREREYEQFF. Written as DNA, the CDR3 is TGTGCCAGCAAGGGGTCTCGGGAGCGGGAGTATGAGCAGTTCTTC.

The CDR3: CASSLSRGETQYF. In nucleotides, the CDR3 is TGTGCCAGCAGTTTATCGCGAGGAGAGACCCAGTACTTC. The chain carries TRBV27 and TRBJ2-5; D is ambiguous. The V gene lost 0 bases and the J gene lost 4 bases, with 6 bases spanning the gap. From germline, CDR1 is MNHEY and CDR2 SMNVEV (reference sequence). The CDR3 contains 13 residues.

Ten or more counts support this clonotype. The chain carries TRBV6-2 or TRBV6-3 and TRBJ2-2, with D perhaps matching TRBD1 (6 bases). V lost 7 bases and J lost 1, with 10 bases in between. The CDR3 runs to 14 residues. In germline, CDR1 is MNHEY, CDR2 SVGEGT. CDR3: CASTLTGNTGELFF. For the CDR3, the DNA is TGTGCCAGCACCCTGACAGGGAACACCGGGGAGCTGTTTTTT.

This chain links TRBV20-1 with TRBJ1-2; TRBD1 matches 8 bases. Germline V gives CDR1 DFQATT, CDR2 SNEGSKA (reference sequence). There are 13 residues in the CDR3. Losses at the gene ends were 5 bases for V and 6 bases for J; bases not matched to a gene: 8. This CDR3 reads CSAEAGGAHGYTF. The CDR3 DNA follows: TGCAGTGCTGAGGCAGGGGGCGCCCATGGCTACACCTTC.

J is TRBJ2-7 and V is TRBV28, with D possibly called TRBD1 or TRBD2 (5 bases each). The CDR3 sequence is 17 residues long. Germline loops: CDR1 MDHEN, CDR2 SYDVKM. The V end was cut by 5 bases, the J end by 0 bases, with 20 bases between. CDR3 region: CASSPPGGGVCSYEQYF. CDR3 coding DNA: TGTGCCAGCAGTCCCCCTGGGGGTGGAGTGTGCTCCTACGAGCAGTACTTC.

This clonotype occurred a few times. The chain is built from TRBV4-2 and TRBJ2-7; TRBD2 might be the D (6 bases). The CDR3 spans 15 residues. Between the trimmed V and J ends, which lost 2 bases and 3 bases, there was a span of 14 bases. Germline assignment: CDR1 LGHNA and CDR2 YNFKEQ. The CDR3 bases are TGTGCCAGCAGCCAATCGGCGCGGGGTAACTACGAGCAGTACTTC. Residues: CASSQSARGNYEQYF.

This clonotype was seen a handful of times. The chain recombines TRBV5-1 with TRBJ1-2; the D is unclear. V gave up 0 bases and J gave up 4 bases, with 13 bases separating them. This CDR3 region has 15 residues. Per germline, CDR1 SGHRS and CDR2 YFSETQ. The CDR3 loop is CASSLDPKGAYGYTF. The CDR3 DNA is TGCGCCAGCAGCTTGGATCCGAAGGGCGCCTATGGCTACACCTTC.